This T cell receptor beta chain was profiled in a study of blood T cell repertoires in COVID-19. The wider study: Whether acute or convalescent, the COVID-19 samples came from the United States, Italy and Spain. PBMCs, B-cell-depleted T cells, or T cells were the source of the cDNA or gDNA that made up the material.

The germline gives CDR1 SQVTM, CDR2 ANQGSEA. This CDR3 spans 12 amino acids. V lost 7 bases, J lost 0 bases, and 9 bases lay in between. Original processing notes: Estimates of nucleated cell counts were drawn from the amplification of reference gene primers. Assay used: immunoSEQ multiplex PCR; TCRdb lists only in-frame clones, some missing. For V, J and clone size, that table is used; D and trimming come from the DNA. The sample lists around 74,000 clones, more than 90% seen once, with 15% to 20% in the top ten. This sequence was found in a woman of 80 years or more with active or convalescent COVID-19. The chain carries TRBV29-1 and TRBJ1-2; D remains ambiguous. Input material: peripheral blood. CDR3 DNA sequence: TGCAGCGCCGGGGAAGCTAACTATGGCTACACCTTC. It encodes CSAGEANYGYTF. Combining the CDR3 with reference TRBV29-1 and TRBJ1-2 gives the whole variable domain SAVISQKPSRDICQRGTSLTIQCQVDSQVTMMFWYRQQPGQSLTLIATANQGSEATYESGFVIDKFPISRPNLTFSTLTVSNMSPEDSSIYLCSAGEANYGYTFGSGTRLTVV.